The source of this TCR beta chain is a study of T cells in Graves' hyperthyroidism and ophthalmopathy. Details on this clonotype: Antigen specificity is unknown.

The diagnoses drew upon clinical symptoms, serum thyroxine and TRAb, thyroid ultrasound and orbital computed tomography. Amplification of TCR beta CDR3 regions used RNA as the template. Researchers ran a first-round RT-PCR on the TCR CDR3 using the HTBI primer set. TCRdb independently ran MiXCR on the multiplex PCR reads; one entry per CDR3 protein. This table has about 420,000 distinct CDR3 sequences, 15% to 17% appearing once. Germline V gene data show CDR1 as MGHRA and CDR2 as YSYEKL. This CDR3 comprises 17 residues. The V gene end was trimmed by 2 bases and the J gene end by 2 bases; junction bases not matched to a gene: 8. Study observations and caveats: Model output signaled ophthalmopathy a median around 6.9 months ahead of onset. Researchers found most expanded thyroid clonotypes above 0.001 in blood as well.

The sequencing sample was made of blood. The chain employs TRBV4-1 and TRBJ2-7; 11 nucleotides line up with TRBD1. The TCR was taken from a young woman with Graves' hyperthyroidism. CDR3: CASSQLSGQGGPYEQYF. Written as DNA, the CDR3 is TGCGCCAGCAGCCAACTTTCGGGACAGGGGGGGCCCTACGAGCAGTACTTC.